One sample yielded the 2 T cell receptor beta chains listed below, sequenced in a study of glioma-infiltrating T cells after dendritic cell vaccination. Libraries were prepared by immunoSEQ multiplex PCR; TCRdb keeps only in-frame clonotypes and omits some of them. The table includes over 90,000 clones, 80% detected once. Stated time point: after dendritic cell vaccination, including at tumor progression/relapse. The source was blood, collected after dendritic cell vaccination. Receptor source: a human donor with glioblastoma.

This chain links TRBV6-1 with TRBJ2-3; 8 nucleotides align to TRBD2. CDR3 length equals 15 residues. Germline-derived CDR1 and CDR2 are MNHNS and SASEGT. V shed 6 bases, J shed 3 bases, and the junction held 8 bases outside the gene matches. The CDR3 reads CASRGPAGVTDTQYF. As DNA, the CDR3 is TGTGCCAGCAGAGGACCAGCGGGGGTGACAGATACGCAGTATTTT.

The chain has TRBV10-3 and TRBJ1-2; no clear D. CDR1 ENHRY and CDR2 SYGVKD come from the germline V gene. The CDR3 has 13 amino acids. V was clipped by 6 bases and J by 0 bases, with 8 bases between them. CDR3 amino acids: CAIRADTNYGYTF. DNA of the CDR3: TGTGCCATCAGGGCAGATACTAACTATGGCTACACCTTC.